The 32 T cell receptor beta chains listed next were all sequenced from one sample in a study of control samples from healthy donors and cancer patients. Using immunoSEQ multiplex PCR, the repertoire was profiled, and TCRdb retains in-frame clones only, with some absent. The data show some 150,000 clones, 75% to 95% seen once. Sequenced input: blood. These receptor sequences come from a man aged 30 to 39 in good health.

V gene TRBV2 combines with J gene TRBJ1-4; 8 bases are shared with TRBD1. CDR3 length equals 15 residues. Germline V gene data show CDR1 as SNHLY and CDR2 as FYNNEI. The trim removed 0 bases at V and 7 bases at J, leaving 4 bases unmatched. CDR3 amino acids: CASSEATGAGEKLFF. The CDR3 bases are TGTGCCAGCAGTGAAGCGACAGGGGCGGGTGAAAAACTGTTTTTT.

The gene calls are TRBV18 and TRBJ2-7, with a tentative D call TRBD1 (5 bases). This CDR3 has 14 residues. Germline lookup yields CDR1 KGHSH and CDR2 LQKENI. V lost 6 bases, J lost 2 bases, and 14 bases lay in between. CDR3 nucleotide sequence: TGTGCCAGCTCGCCCCTCGACAGTACCTACGAGCAGTACTTC. The encoded protein is CASSPLDSTYEQYF. Using reference TRBV18 and TRBJ2-7 for the parts outside the CDR3, the full variable domain is NAGVMQNPRHLVRRRGQEARLRCSPMKGHSHVYWYRQLPEEGLKFMVYLQKENIIDESGMPKERFSAEFPKEGPSILRIQQVVRGDSAAYFCASSPLDSTYEQYFGPGTRLTVT.

V is TRBV9 and J is TRBJ2-7; D is undetermined. The CDR3 loop spans 13 amino acids. Germline CDR1 reads SGDLS; CDR2 reads YYNGEE. V dropped 0 bases and J dropped 6 bases, with 10 bases sitting between them. Here the CDR3 reads CASSVDLVGEQYF. The CDR3, as DNA: TGTGCCAGCAGCGTAGATCTGGTCGGCGAGCAGTACTTC.

This clone was counted between two and nine times. This chain links TRBV6-5 with TRBJ1-1; perhaps TRBD1 as D (5 bases). With 4 bases removed from V and 1 base from J, the gap between germline ends came to 7 bases. The CDR3 covers 13 residues. The V gene's germline CDR1 is MNHEY and CDR2 SVGAGI. The CDR3 loop reads CASSSGRNTEAFF. CDR3 sequence (DNA): TGTGCCAGCAGTTCAGGGAGGAACACTGAAGCTTTCTTT.

This chain links TRBV29-1 with TRBJ1-1, with D perhaps matching TRBD1 (6 bases). V was cut by 2 bases and J by 8 bases, with 12 bases left in between. The germline gives CDR1 SQVTM, CDR2 ANQGSEA. The CDR3 spans 12 residues. The CDR3, as DNA: TGCAGCGTTGAAAGGACAGTAAAAGAAGCTTTCTTT. This translates into CSVERTVKEAFF.

This clone was seen once. This chain uses TRBV5-3 with TRBJ2-3, with D unresolved. TRBV5-3 is known as an ORF, though its function is uncertain. CDR3 size: 16 residues. Trimming pared 0 bases from V and 0 bases from J, leaving 11 bases between. The CDR3 region is CARSLVVRRSTDTQYF. In DNA form, the CDR3 reads TGTGCCAGAAGCTTGGTTGTCAGGAGAAGCACAGATACGCAGTATTTT.

The V and J genes are TRBV6-6 and TRBJ1-2; D gene uncertain. The CDR3 totals 15 residues. Per the germline V gene, CDR1 is MNHNY and CDR2 is SVGAGI (reference sequence). Trimming removed 4 bases at V and 2 bases at J, with 14 bases between. In DNA form, the CDR3 reads TGTGCCAGCAGTTCCCTTGGTTCCGCCAACTATGGCTACACCTTC. Amino acids: CASSSLGSANYGYTF.

The chain carries TRBV5-5 and TRBJ2-1; 9 bases align to TRBD2. Trimming cost V 1 base and J 9 bases; bases outside gene matches: 11. CDR1 is SGHKS and CDR2 is YYEKEE in the germline V gene (reference sequence). The length of the CDR3 is 16 residues. The CDR3 DNA reads TGTGCCAGCAGCTTGTATTGGGCTAGCGGGGAGCTTGAGCAGTTCTTC. Its translation is CASSLYWASGELEQFF.

The genes are TRBV5-5 and TRBJ1-2, with D unclear. Germline V CDR1 and CDR2: SGHKS, YYEKEE (reference sequence). CDR3 length equals 14 residues. The V end was cut by 0 bases, the J end by 4 bases, with 10 bases between. The CDR3 sequence: CASSLASGFYGYTF. For the CDR3, the DNA is TGTGCCAGCAGCTTGGCCTCAGGATTCTATGGCTACACCTTC.

The J gene is TRBJ2-7, the V gene TRBV21-1; whether TRBD1, the table's D call, matches the DNA was not checked. TRBV21-1 is marked as a pseudogene. The length of the CDR3 is 14 residues. The CDR3 DNA follows: TGTGCCAGCAGGTGGCGGGACAGAACCTACGAGCAGTACTTC. Protein: CASRWRDRTYEQYF.

The chain employs TRBV9 and TRBJ1-1; D gene ambiguous. V dropped 1 base and J dropped 2 bases, with 12 bases sitting between them. The germline V gene has CDR1 SGDLS and CDR2 YYNGEE. The CDR3 has 15 residues. CDR3 residues: CASSVRDIYNTEAFF. CDR3 sequence (DNA): TGTGCCAGCAGCGTACGAGATATATATAACACTGAAGCTTTCTTT.

Worth noting for this clone: The sample carries other DNA sequences with the same CDR3. The rearrangement joins TRBV7-9 to TRBJ2-7, with D unresolved. V was trimmed by 2 bases and J by 5 bases, leaving 7 bases between them. This CDR3 spans 12 amino acids. Germline CDR1 reads SEHNR; CDR2 reads FQNEAQ (reference sequence). The DNA of the CDR3 is TGTGCCAGCAGCTTAAACCGGGACGAGCAGTACTTC. Translating gives CASSLNRDEQYF.

The chain employs TRBV5-1 and TRBJ2-5, with TRBD1 matching over 12 bases. Looked up from germline, CDR1 is SGHRS and CDR2 is YFSETQ. The CDR3 is 19 residues long. V lost 2 bases and J lost 2; bases outside the gene matches: 13. The CDR3 protein is CASSFLGQGADSKQETQYF. In DNA, the CDR3 is TGCGCCAGCAGCTTTCTGGGACAGGGGGCCGATTCTAAACAAGAGACCCAGTACTTC.

V usage is TRBV18 and J usage is TRBJ1-5; no reliable D call. The germline V and J ends were trimmed by 4 bases and 1 base, with 5 bases remaining between them. The CDR3 sequence is 13 residues long. CDR1 KGHSH and CDR2 LQKENI come from the germline V gene. CDR3 nucleotides: TGTGCCAGCTCACTACGGAGCAATCAGCCCCAGCATTTT. Translating gives CASSLRSNQPQHF.

This clone showed up just once. The chain employs TRBV18 and TRBJ2-7; D call uncertain. V was trimmed by 1 base and J by 5 bases, leaving 12 bases between them. Germline lookup yields CDR1 KGHSH and CDR2 LQKENI. This CDR3 has 14 residues. The CDR3 DNA reads TGTGCCAGCTCACCACAGGGCCAAACGAACGAGCAGTACTTC. Translation: CASSPQGQTNEQYF.

The V and J genes are TRBV27 and TRBJ1-1; 7 nucleotides align to TRBD1. The ends lost 5 bases at V and 0 bases at J; junction bases unmatched: 18. In germline, CDR1 is MNHEY, CDR2 SMNVEV (reference sequence). The CDR3 is 19 residues long. DNA of the CDR3: TGTGCCAGCAGTCCCAAGAGGGACAGAGTCAATGCCATGAACACTGAAGCTTTCTTT. This encodes CASSPKRDRVNAMNTEAFF.

The chain carries TRBV6-5 and TRBJ1-1; the D is unclear. V lost 4 bases and J lost 3, with 15 bases in between. Germline loops: CDR1 MNHEY, CDR2 SVGAGI. The CDR3 covers 15 residues. The CDR3 loop is CASSSMDPPDTEAFF. The CDR3 region has the DNA TGTGCCAGCAGTTCCATGGACCCCCCGGACACTGAAGCTTTCTTT.

The chain employs TRBV11-3 and TRBJ2-7; D is ambiguous. Looked up from germline, CDR1 is SGHNT and CDR2 is YENEEA. This CDR3 has 13 amino acids. V lost 5 bases and J 6 bases, leaving 14 bases between the germline ends. The DNA for the CDR3 is TGTGCCAGCAGCCTCCGGGTTAGCTCCGAGCAGTACTTC. Its protein is CASSLRVSSEQYF.

The J gene is TRBJ2-1, the V gene TRBV6-5; weak D call: TRBD2 (5 bases). The ends were cut back, 10 bases at V and 5 bases at J, with 18 bases in the middle. Germline loops: CDR1 MNHEY, CDR2 SVGAGI. This CDR3 spans 14 amino acids. The CDR3 sequence is CATTPGGRNNEQFF. The DNA for the CDR3 is TGTGCCACCACCCCCGGCGGGCGCAACAATGAGCAGTTCTTC.

This chain connects TRBV6-5 to TRBJ1-5; D is unclear. Germline assignment: CDR1 MNHEY and CDR2 SVGAGI. Trimming removed 6 bases from V and 1 base from J, with 13 bases in between. This CDR3 spans 15 amino acids. CDR3 DNA: TGTGCCAGCAGCCAGACGAAAAGGAGCAATCAGCCCCAGCATTTT. Protein sequence: CASSQTKRSNQPQHF.

The chain's CDR3 is CASSQSNQANYGYTF. CDR3 sequence (DNA): TGCGCCAGCAGTCAATCAAACCAGGCTAACTATGGCTACACCTTC. This sequence joins TRBV23-1 and TRBJ1-2; no clear D gene. TRBV23-1 is flagged as an ORF with uncertain function. Trimming took off 0 bases at V and 0 bases at J, with 8 bases between the two ends. The CDR3 is 15 amino acids.

This chain connects TRBV18 to TRBJ2-3; a possible D gene is TRBD1 (6 bases). The CDR3 is 14 residues long. Germline CDR1 KGHSH, CDR2 LQKENI. V gave up 3 bases and J gave up 7 bases, with 14 bases separating them. The CDR3 is CASSPPDRPNTQYF. The CDR3 DNA follows: TGTGCCAGCTCACCGCCTGACAGGCCAAATACGCAGTATTTT. The full variable domain, in which reference TRBV18 and TRBJ2-3 provide the parts outside the CDR3, is NAGVMQNPRHLVRRRGQEARLRCSPMKGHSHVYWYRQLPEEGLKFMVYLQKENIIDESGMPKERFSAEFPKEGPSILRIQQVVRGDSAAYFCASSPPDRPNTQYFGPGTRLTVL.

The genes are TRBV12-3 or TRBV12-4 and TRBJ1-2; D perhaps matches TRBD1 (6 bases). Trimming stripped 3 bases from V and 7 bases from J, with 12 bases between. There are 13 residues in the CDR3. In DNA, the CDR3 is TGTGCCAGCAGTTTCGGGGGCGCGGGTGGCTACACCTTC. Protein: CASSFGGAGGYTF.

J is TRBJ2-1 and V is TRBV24-1, with 8 bases fitting TRBD1. Germline assignment: CDR1 KGHDR and CDR2 SFDVKD. The CDR3 sequence is 15 residues long. The trim removed 3 bases at V and 6 bases at J, leaving 6 bases unmatched. CDR3 nucleotides: TGTGCCACCAGTGATCGGGGCAGGGGGCTCAATGAGCAGTTCTTC. This codes for CATSDRGRGLNEQFF.

The chain links TRBV25-1 to TRBJ1-1, with 9 bases aligning to TRBD1. V lost 5 bases to trimming and J lost 4 bases; unmatched junction nucleotides: 5. The CDR3 is 14 amino acids. CDR1 is MGHDK, CDR2 SYGVNS, per germline. The CDR3 DNA follows: TGTGCCAGCAGTTCGACAGGGGGGTCCACTGAAGCTTTCTTT. Translating gives CASSSTGGSTEAFF.

The chain employs TRBV30 and TRBJ1-2; perhaps TRBD1 as D (6 bases). Germline CDR1 is GTSNPN and CDR2 is SVGIG (reference sequence). Trimming cost V 0 bases and J 7 bases, with 15 bases left between them. The CDR3 extends over 14 amino acids. Here the CDR3 reads CAWSVQLGGTGYTF. As DNA, the CDR3 is TGTGCCTGGAGTGTACAGTTGGGGGGCACTGGCTACACCTTC.

The V and J genes are TRBV5-1 and TRBJ1-1; D might be TRBD1 (5 bases). This CDR3 region has 14 residues. Trimming took 1 base from V and 5 from J, leaving 12 bases between them. Germline values: CDR1 SGHRS, CDR2 YFSETQ. CDR3 nucleotides: TGCGCCAGCAGCTTGATACAGGTGGGAACTGAAGCTTTCTTT. Translating it yields CASSLIQVGTEAFF.

CDR3 in amino acids: CASSLAGGNEQFF. CDR3 sequence (DNA): TGTGCCAGCAGCTTAGCAGGTGGCAATGAGCAGTTCTTC. The chain carries TRBV7-6 and TRBJ2-1, with unresolved D. Germline loops: CDR1 SGHVS, CDR2 FNYEAQ. V shed 0 bases and J shed 6 bases, with 6 bases lying between them. The CDR3 sequence is 13 residues long.

The chain has TRBV19 and TRBJ2-2, with 10 bases identical to TRBD1. The germline V gene has CDR1 LNHDA and CDR2 SQIVND (reference sequence). The CDR3 has 16 amino acids. The V segment lost 6 bases and the J segment 3 bases; nucleotides outside the gene matches: 7. The CDR3 nucleotides are TGTGCCAGTAGGCAGCGGACAGGGGGGGACACCGGGGAGCTGTTTTTT. Translation gives CASRQRTGGDTGELFF.

The J gene is TRBJ1-6, the V gene TRBV3-1 (or the pseudogene TRBV3-2); weak D call: TRBD1 (5 bases). The V end was cut by 4 bases, the J end by 3 bases, with 13 bases between. The CDR3 loop spans 16 amino acids. Germline V gene lookup returns CDR1 LGHDT and CDR2 YNNKEL (reference sequence). CDR3 sequence (DNA): TGTGCCAGCAGCCGGTTCTCGGGACGCTATAATTCACCCCTCCACTTT. Amino acid sequence: CASSRFSGRYNSPLHF.

This sequence joins TRBV3-1 (or the pseudogene TRBV3-2) and TRBJ1-6, with TRBD1 matching over 7 bases. Germline CDR1 and CDR2: LGHDT and YNNKEL (reference sequence). With 1 base clipped from V and 9 bases from J, the junction kept 0 bases outside the gene matches. This CDR3 contains 13 residues. CDR3 in amino acids: CASSQGTGSPLHF. The CDR3 DNA reads as TGTGCCAGCAGCCAAGGGACAGGTTCACCCCTCCACTTT.

The rearrangement joins TRBV10-1 to TRBJ1-1; D remains ambiguous. This CDR3 comprises 13 residues. V was cut by 4 bases and J by 0 bases, with 6 bases left in between. CDR1 WNHNN and CDR2 SYGVQD come from the germline V gene (reference sequence). The CDR3, as DNA: TGCGCCAGCAGTGCCGGGATGAACACTGAAGCTTTCTTT. This gives the protein CASSAGMNTEAFF.